These T cell receptor beta chains were read from a single sample in a study of cytomegalovirus exposure and HLA in healthy donors. Sequencing used immunoSEQ multiplex PCR; TCRdb keeps in-frame clones, though not all of them. The sample lists roughly 100,000 clones; 85% were seen once. Sequencing used PBMCs. The receptor source for this set is a man aged 18 to 29 in good health and CMV-seropositive. Each CDR3 is given without its conserved first and last residue. D genes are given only for firm matches. Clone size is given for some rows only: seen once, a few or many times, or a class if the clone is expanded.

V	size	J	D	CDR3
TRBV5-6	-	TRBJ2-7	TRBD1	ASSQGQGTAYEQY
TRBV10-3	-	TRBJ1-2	TRBD1	AISVKKTGSTNYGYT
TRBV6-1	-	TRBJ2-1	-	ASTAGQDEQF
TRBV28	-	TRBJ1-2	TRBD1	ASSFGQGFYGYT
TRBV2	-	TRBJ2-7	-	ASSDGGGDEQY
TRBV6-1	-	TRBJ1-5	-	ASSDRGRANQPQH
TRBV5-6	once	TRBJ1-5	-	ASSRRGYSNQPQH
TRBV6-6	-	TRBJ1-3	-	ASSYADTGNTIY
TRBV28	-	TRBJ2-1	TRBD2	ASSPDRHRGLAGDLLYNEQF
TRBV5-1	once	TRBJ2-3	-	ASSLVVGGTDTQY
TRBV7-8	once	TRBJ1-2	-	ASSWEGDGSLYGYT
TRBV13	once	TRBJ1-1	-	ASSLATENTEAF
TRBV15	-	TRBJ1-3	TRBD1	ATSPDRGRGNTIY
TRBV5-4	-	TRBJ2-2	TRBD1	ASSADRGRSGELF
TRBV7-2	-	TRBJ2-5	TRBD2	ASSLVTSGSQETQY
TRBV6-5	-	TRBJ1-3	-	ASSLGSTGDTIY
TRBV19	-	TRBJ1-3	-	ASSPQGMGNTIY
TRBV5-1	-	TRBJ2-6	-	ASSLIALGANVLT
TRBV5-1	-	TRBJ2-5	-	ASSLGGQGQETQY
TRBV10-1	few	TRBJ2-1	-	ASSEQGNEQF
TRBV27	few	TRBJ2-6	TRBD2	ASSPLRLAGNLRNAGANVLT
TRBV6-5	few	TRBJ2-7	TRBD1	ASSIDRDRTYEQY
TRBV4-1	-	TRBJ2-1	TRBD2	ASSQETRGSAAGNEQF
TRBV4-1	-	TRBJ2-2	-	ASSHPAGDLNTGELF
TRBV27	few	TRBJ1-5	TRBD1	ASSWTGENDNQPQH
TRBV11-2	-	TRBJ2-1	-	ASSSEGNEQF
TRBV27	-	TRBJ2-3	-	ASSPAGGPRPDTQY